The 20 T cell receptor beta chains in this list originate from one sample, sequenced in a study of T cell repertoires in cytomegalovirus infection. These TCRs' antigens remain unknown. TCRdb ran MiXCR on the reads and lists one entry per CDR3 protein. The profile covers 70,000 to 85,000 distinct CDR3 sequences, with roughly 39% appearing a single time and 93% taken by the ten largest. Specimen: CD8+ T cells from cultured PBMCs, collected from culture after CMV antigen stimulation. These receptors were taken from a human donor in good health (CMV status not recorded). Some clones in this sample may be carry-over from other donors' samples.

The rearrangement links TRBV7-9 to TRBJ2-7; TRBD1 aligns across 7 bases. V shed 6 bases and J 7 bases; nucleotides not matched to a gene: 15. Germline loops: CDR1 SEHNR, CDR2 FQNEAQ (reference sequence). The CDR3 spans 15 residues. The CDR3 nucleotides read TGTGCCAGCAGTTTGTGGACAGGTGGGAGAGGAGAGCAGTACTTC. This encodes CASSLWTGGRGEQYF. Looking up the rest from reference TRBV7-9 and TRBJ2-7 gives the full variable domain: DTGVSQNPRHKITKRGQNVTFRCDPISEHNRLYWYRQTLGQGPEFLTYFQNEAQLEKSRLLSDRFSAERPKGSFSTLEIQRTEQGDSAMYLCASSLWTGGRGEQYFGPGTRLTVT.

This chain connects TRBV4-1 to TRBJ2-7; TRBD2 might be the D (5 bases). Between the trimmed V and J ends, which lost 2 bases and 7 bases, there was a span of 9 bases. The germline CDR1 and CDR2 sequences are MGHRA and YSYEKL. The CDR3 runs 12 residues. The CDR3 DNA reads as TGCGCCAGCAGCCAACCCACGGGGGAGCAGTACTTC. Translated, it gives CASSQPTGEQYF.

The V and J genes are TRBV7-2 and TRBJ1-2; no firm D call. The CDR3 contains 14 residues. Trimming removed 4 bases at V and 2 bases at J, with 11 bases between. The germline V gene has CDR1 SGHTA and CDR2 FQGNSA. The CDR3 sequence is CASSSSLGNYGYTF. The CDR3 region has the DNA TGTGCCAGCAGCTCCTCCTTAGGGAACTATGGCTACACCTTC.

This clonotype has just a few counts. The genes are TRBV7-2 and TRBJ2-1; TRBD2 aligns across 8 bases. Trimming took 1 base from V and 3 from J; bases not matched to a gene: 5. CDR3 size: 16 residues. Germline V gene lookup returns CDR1 SGHTA and CDR2 FQGNSA. As DNA, the CDR3 is TGTGCCAGCAGCTTAGACCCTAGCGGGTACTACAATGAGCAGTTCTTC. Its translation is CASSLDPSGYYNEQFF.

This rearrangement joins TRBV2 to TRBJ1-1; possibly TRBD1 for D (6 bases). Germline CDR1 reads SNHLY; CDR2 reads FYNNEI. The CDR3 extends over 15 amino acids. The germline V and J ends were trimmed by 4 bases and 0 bases, with 12 bases remaining between them. Here the CDR3 DNA reads TGTGCCAGCAGTGGCGGGGGGCCAATGAACACTGAAGCTTTCTTT. It yields the protein CASSGGGPMNTEAFF.

The chain joins TRBV19 to TRBJ2-4; TRBD1 matches at 11 bases. The CDR3 contains 16 residues. Unmatched junction bases numbered 11, after V lost 7 bases and J lost 6 bases. Per the germline V gene, CDR1 is LNHDA and CDR2 is SQIVND (reference sequence). In DNA, the CDR3 is TGTGCCAGTAATCCGAGGCGGACAGGGGGCAGAAACATTCAGTACTTC. Translating it yields CASNPRRTGGRNIQYF.

The V gene is TRBV5-1, the J gene TRBJ2-1; 10 positions match TRBD2. V lost 0 bases, J lost 5 bases, and 8 bases stayed unmatched. The CDR3 sequence is 17 residues long. Germline V gives CDR1 SGHRS, CDR2 YFSETQ. The CDR3 is CASSLVSGGPDNNEQFF. The CDR3 bases are TGCGCCAGCAGCTTGGTTAGCGGGGGGCCAGACAACAATGAGCAGTTCTTC.

This clonotype was seen a handful of times. This rearrangement joins TRBV7-8 to TRBJ2-5; 8 bases align to TRBD1. Germline lookup yields CDR1 SGHVS and CDR2 FQNEAQ. CDR3 size: 16 residues. V lost 1 base to trimming and J lost 4 bases; unmatched junction nucleotides: 8. The CDR3 bases are TGTGCCAGCAGCTTAGTCCGGGCAGGGGGCAGAGAGACCCAGTACTTC. It codes for CASSLVRAGGRETQYF.

This clonotype was picked up a small number of times. The chain couples TRBV7-6 to TRBJ2-3; unclear D gene. The CDR3 has 13 amino acids. Germline CDR1 is SGHVS and CDR2 is FNYEAQ. V was clipped by 6 bases and J by 2 bases, with 9 bases between them. CDR3 in amino acids: CASSRAATDTQYF. The CDR3, as DNA: TGTGCCAGCAGTAGGGCAGCCACAGATACGCAGTATTTT. Full variable domain (remainder filled in from reference TRBV7-6 and TRBJ2-3): GAGVSQSPRYKVTKRGQDVALRCDPISGHVSLYWYRQALGQGPEFLTYFNYEAQQDKSGLPNDRFSAERPEGSISTLTIQRTEQRDSAMYRCASSRAATDTQYFGPGTRLTVL.

V usage is TRBV7-3 and J usage is TRBJ2-1, with D perhaps matching TRBD2 (5 bases). There are 18 residues in the CDR3. V lost 2 bases, J lost 8 bases, and 25 bases lay in between. Germline-derived CDR1 and CDR2 are SGHTA and FQGTGA. In nucleotides, the CDR3 is TGTGCCAGCAGCTTACCCCGCGGAATCCCGAGGGAAGACGATGAGCAGTTCTTC. It yields the protein CASSLPRGIPREDDEQFF. Drawing the rest from reference TRBV7-3 and TRBJ2-1, the complete variable domain is GAGVSQTPSNKVTEKGKYVELRCDPISGHTALYWYRQSLGQGPEFLIYFQGTGAADDSGLPNDRFFAVRPEGSVSTLKIQRTERGDSAVYLCASSLPRGIPREDDEQFFGPGTRLTVL.

In its sample, this clonotype was seen a few times. This chain joins TRBV28 and TRBJ1-1; 8 nucleotides align to TRBD1. CDR3 size: 17 residues. J was trimmed by 1 base and V by 6 bases; bases with no gene match: 13. Germline V gene sequence: CDR1 MDHEN, CDR2 SYDVKM. The chain's CDR3 is CASRPHQSGTGNTEAFF. The CDR3 region has the DNA TGTGCCAGCAGGCCTCACCAATCCGGGACAGGGAACACTGAAGCTTTCTTT.

The rearrangement uses TRBV19 and TRBJ2-7; D is possibly TRBD1 (6 bases). This CDR3 region has 13 residues. The V and J ends lost 6 bases and 4 bases respectively, with 13 bases between them. Germline loops: CDR1 LNHDA, CDR2 SQIVND (reference sequence). CDR3 in amino acids: CASSQTGFYEQYF. In nucleotides, the CDR3 is TGTGCCAGTAGCCAAACAGGGTTTTACGAGCAGTACTTC.

The rearrangement joins TRBV28 to TRBJ2-2; D unclear. Germline CDR1 reads MDHEN; CDR2 reads SYDVKM. CDR3 length equals 15 residues. V was shortened by 5 bases and J by 3 bases, with 13 bases between the two germline ends. The CDR3 DNA is TGTGCCAGCAGTGGTAGGAGAGTACACACCGGGGAGCTGTTTTTT. This translates into CASSGRRVHTGELFF.

The chain has TRBV6-6 and TRBJ2-3, with TRBD2 matching 8 bases. CDR3 length: 17 amino acids. V was pared by 5 bases and J by 2 bases, with 12 bases of the junction left unmatched. Germline V gene data show CDR1 as MNHNY and CDR2 as SVGAGI (reference sequence). The CDR3 spells CASSHAFGGDITDTQYF. CDR3 DNA sequence: TGTGCCAGCAGTCACGCCTTCGGGGGGGATATCACAGATACGCAGTATTTT.

This clonotype was counted a few times. The chain employs TRBV6-1 and TRBJ2-7; 10 nucleotides match TRBD1. The CDR3 spans 19 residues. Trimming removed 6 bases from V and 1 base from J; junction bases left unmatched: 18. Germline assignment: CDR1 MNHNS and CDR2 SASEGT. The CDR3 is CASRGTGTGAFLPSYEQYF. CDR3 in DNA: TGTGCCAGCAGGGGTACCGGGACAGGGGCTTTTCTCCCTTCCTACGAGCAGTACTTC.

This clonotype was observed once. The chain uses TRBV7-9 and TRBJ2-5, with unresolved D. Germline assignment: CDR1 SEHNR and CDR2 FQNEAQ (reference sequence). Trimming pared 5 bases from V and 5 bases from J, leaving 12 bases between. The length of the CDR3 is 13 residues. The DNA of the CDR3 is TGTGCCAGCAGCCCCAGAGTGGGGGAGACCCAGTACTTC. It specifies CASSPRVGETQYF.

The rearrangement uses TRBV24-1 and TRBJ1-5; 10 positions agree with TRBD1. The junction had 8 bases not matched to a gene; V was cut back by 9 bases and J by 7 bases. The CDR3 loop spans 14 amino acids. The germline CDR1 and CDR2 sequences are KGHDR and SFDVKD. The CDR3 sequence: CATAGTGDSQPQHF. The CDR3 nucleotides are TGTGCCACCGCCGGGACAGGGGATAGCCAGCCCCAGCATTTT.

This clonotype was detected only a few times. The J gene is TRBJ2-1, the V gene TRBV7-9; D remains unclear. Trimming pared 1 base from V and 12 bases from J, leaving 10 bases between. Germline V lookup: CDR1 SEHNR, CDR2 FQNEAQ (reference sequence). The CDR3 is made up of 12 amino acids. The CDR3 region is CASSLDSVRQFF. CDR3 DNA: TGTGCCAGCAGCTTAGACTCGGTTCGGCAGTTCTTC.

The chain couples TRBV2 to TRBJ2-7; D remains ambiguous. The germline CDR1 and CDR2 sequences are SNHLY and FYNNEI. V was pared by 7 bases and J by 5 bases, with 12 bases between. The CDR3 sequence is 12 residues long. As DNA, the CDR3 is TGTGCCAGCACCCCCGTTGGGGACGAGCAGTACTTC. This encodes CASTPVGDEQYF.

This chain joins TRBV12-3 or TRBV12-4 and TRBJ2-5; D call uncertain. Trimming pared 3 bases from V and 3 bases from J, leaving 14 bases between. The CDR3 spans 15 residues. The CDR3, as DNA: TGTGCCAGCAGTTTGGTCTCCGAGACAAAAGAGACCCAGTACTTC. Encoded protein: CASSLVSETKETQYF.